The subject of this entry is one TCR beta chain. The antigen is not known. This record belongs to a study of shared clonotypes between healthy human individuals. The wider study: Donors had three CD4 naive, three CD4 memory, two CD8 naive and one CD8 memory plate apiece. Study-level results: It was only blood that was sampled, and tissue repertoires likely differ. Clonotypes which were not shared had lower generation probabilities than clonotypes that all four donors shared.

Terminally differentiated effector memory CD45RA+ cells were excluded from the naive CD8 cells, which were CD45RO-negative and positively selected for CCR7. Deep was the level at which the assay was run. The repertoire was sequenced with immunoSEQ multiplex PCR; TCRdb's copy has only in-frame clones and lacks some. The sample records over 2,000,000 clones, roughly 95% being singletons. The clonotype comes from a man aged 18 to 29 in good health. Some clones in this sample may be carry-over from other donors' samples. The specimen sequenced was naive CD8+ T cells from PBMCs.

The CDR3 DNA reads TGTGCCAGCAGCCGACAGGGGAGAGATACGCAGTATTTT. This encodes CASSRQGRDTQYF. The chain carries TRBV7-2 and TRBJ2-3; TRBD1 agrees at 8 bases. The CDR3 runs 13 residues. The V and J ends lost 5 bases and 5 bases, in that order; junction bases with no gene match: 3. Germline V gives CDR1 SGHTA, CDR2 FQGNSA.